This entry describes one T cell receptor (beta chain). Its target is unknown. Clones were read by immunoSEQ multiplex PCR, and TCRdb kept only the in-frame ones, dropping some. The sample has some 63,000 clones; 90% are singletons. V shed 6 bases, J shed 6 bases, and the junction held 5 bases outside the gene matches. This CDR3 spans 12 amino acids. The germline gives CDR1 SGHAT, CDR2 FQNNGV. Each of the patients experienced relapse following autologous stem cell transplantation, and their brentuximab vedotin exposure differed. The data are from a study of PD-1 blockade in classical Hodgkin lymphoma. General study findings and limits: The baseline diversity of complete responders showed similarity to that of newly diagnosed patients. Reported baseline diversity: healthy donors highest, relapsed/refractory patients lowest. There was a significant rise in CD4+ TCR diversity by C4D1, with no such rise for CD8+. Nivolumab initiated under 1 year post-ASCT led to patient exclusion.

The J gene is TRBJ2-7, the V gene TRBV11-2, with TRBD1 matching 7 bases. Sequencing used peripheral blood mononuclear cells (PBMCs), obtained at baseline. This receptor was identified in a human donor with classical Hodgkin lymphoma. CDR3 DNA: TGTGCCAGCAGTTTTACAGGGGTCGAGCAGTACTTC. The encoded protein is CASSFTGVEQYF.